The rows below give T cell receptor beta chains drawn from one sample of a study of regulatory T cells in long-lasting Graves disease. TCRdb reanalysed the multiplex PCR reads using MiXCR and keeps one entry per CDR3 protein. The sample includes hundreds of thousands of distinct CDR3 sequences, around an eighth seen only once; the top ten take roughly a tenth. The same specimen was also included in a second study, on T cells in Graves' hyperthyroidism and ophthalmopathy.

Here the sequenced sample was peripheral blood mononuclear cells (PBMCs), taken at new diagnosis, from a patient treated with antithyroid drugs. Receptor source: a man under 40 with Graves disease. Each CDR3 is given with its conserved first and last residue. The D gene is left open where the match is weak. Not every row has a clone size; where given, it reads once, few, many or a size class.

J gene	V gene	clone size	D gene	CDR3 protein	CDR3 DNA
TRBJ1-5	TRBV2	many	-	CASKGLGWQPQHF	TGTGCCAGCAAAGGCCTCGGATGGCAGCCCCAGCATTTT
TRBJ2-1	TRBV30	many	TRBD2	CAWTSGRWGEQFF	TGTGCCTGGACTAGCGGGAGATGGGGTGAGCAGTTCTTC
TRBJ2-2	TRBV18	-	-	CASSPLTGELNTGELFF	TGTGCCAGCTCACCGCTGACAGGAGAGCTTAACACCGGGGAGCTGTTTTTT
TRBJ2-1	TRBV12-3/TRBV12-4	-	-	CTSSLSGDYHYNEQFF	TGTACCAGCAGTTTATCGGGGGATTACCACTACAATGAGCAGTTCTTC
TRBJ2-2	TRBV10-3	many	TRBD1	CATEGQVPGELFF	TGTGCCACCGAGGGACAGGTCCCTGGGGAGCTGTTTTTT
TRBJ2-2	TRBV27	many	-	CASGSKPGVGELFF	TGTGCCAGCGGTTCCAAGCCGGGGGTCGGGGAGCTGTTTTTT
TRBJ1-1	TRBV5-1	few	-	CASRPELNMAAFF	TGCGCCAGCAGGCCAGAACTTAATATGGCGGCTTTCTTT
TRBJ2-7	TRBV12-3/TRBV12-4	-	TRBD2	CASTFSGSSYEQYF	TGTGCCAGCACCTTTAGCGGGAGCTCCTACGAGCAGTACTTC
TRBJ1-1	TRBV7-9	many	TRBD1	CASSLWATGAAEAFF	TGTGCCAGCAGCTTATGGGCGACAGGGGCGGCTGAAGCTTTCTTT
TRBJ2-7	TRBV19	-	-	CASSMGATYEQYF	TGTGCCAGTAGTATGGGGGCCACCTACGAGCAGTACTTC
TRBJ2-3	TRBV27	many	-	CASRPTQTRSSDTQYF	TGTGCCAGCAGACCCACTCAGACTAGAAGCTCAGATACGCAGTATTTT
TRBJ2-1	TRBV27	-	-	CASSLSTGVGEQFF	TGTGCCAGCAGTTTATCGACCGGGGTGGGTGAGCAGTTCTTC
TRBJ1-2	TRBV5-1	once	-	CASSPQSEGGYTF	TGCGCCAGCAGCCCCCAATCCGAGGGTGGCTACACCTTC
TRBJ1-4	TRBV2	many	-	CASSGGRRAEKLFF	TGTGCCAGCAGTGGAGGTAGGAGGGCTGAAAAACTGTTTTTT
TRBJ2-3	TRBV2	few	-	CASQTTTDTQYF	TGTGCCTCACAGACTACCACAGATACGCAGTATTTT
TRBJ2-7	TRBV6-1	many	-	CASRAVGEQYF	TGTGCCAGCAGGGCGGTGGGCGAGCAGTACTTC
TRBJ2-7	TRBV20-1	-	-	CSLKQGYEQYF	TGCAGTCTAAAACAGGGCTACGAGCAGTACTTC
TRBJ1-2	TRBV27	many	-	CASSFLGGGYTF	TGTGCCAGCAGTTTTTTGGGCGGGGGCTACACCTTC
TRBJ1-1	TRBV12-3/TRBV12-4	many	-	CASSSMAGALMNTEAFF	TGTGCCAGCAGTTCCATGGCGGGGGCCCTCATGAACACTGAAGCTTTCTTT
TRBJ2-1	TRBV20-1	few	-	CSARDSGRNEQFF	TGCAGTGCTAGAGATTCAGGTCGGAATGAGCAGTTCTTC
TRBJ2-2	TRBV2	many	-	CASTPGGIFSGELFF	TGTGCCAGCACCCCAGGGGGGATCTTCTCCGGGGAGCTGTTTTTT
TRBJ2-5	TRBV12-3/TRBV12-4	many	-	CASSSYSGRTQYF	TGTGCCAGCAGTTCGTACAGCGGGCGGACCCAGTACTTC
TRBJ2-7	TRBV7-3	-	TRBD2	CASSLPAGGEQYF	TGTGCCAGCAGCTTACCCGCGGGAGGCGAGCAGTACTTC
TRBJ2-1	TRBV19	few	-	CASSQGLGQFF	TGTGCCAGTAGTCAGGGACTTGGACAGTTCTTC
TRBJ2-7	TRBV10-3	few	-	CAISPGTSPSGQYF	TGTGCCATCAGTCCAGGGACAAGCCCTTCGGGGCAGTACTTC
TRBJ2-7	TRBV27	many	TRBD2	CASSPETSGAPDEQYF	TGTGCCAGCAGTCCCGAGACTAGCGGGGCCCCCGACGAGCAGTACTTC
TRBJ2-5	TRBV30	many	-	CAWRAPGPEETQYF	TGTGCCTGGAGAGCCCCCGGCCCCGAGGAGACCCAGTACTTC
TRBJ1-2	TRBV19	-	-	CASSKRSANYGYTF	TGTGCCAGTAGTAAACGGTCAGCTAACTATGGCTACACCTTC
TRBJ2-3	TRBV30	-	-	CAWSTWTDTQYF	TGTGCCTGGAGTACGTGGACAGATACGCAGTATTTT
TRBJ2-2	TRBV20-1	many	TRBD1	CSAPDRGQTNTGELFF	TGCAGTGCCCCCGACAGGGGGCAAACGAACACCGGGGAGCTGTTTTTT
TRBJ2-7	TRBV29-1	many	TRBD2	CSGILAGGLYEQYF	TGCAGCGGTATACTAGCGGGAGGCCTCTACGAGCAGTACTTC
TRBJ2-3	TRBV7-7	many	-	CASSSISSADTQYF	TGTGCCAGCAGCTCGATTTCTAGCGCAGATACGCAGTATTTT
TRBJ2-3	TRBV30	many	TRBD1	CAWGTGEDTQYF	TGTGCCTGGGGGACAGGGGAAGATACGCAGTATTTT
TRBJ2-5	TRBV20-1	-	TRBD1	CSPSTGGETQYF	TGCAGTCCATCGACAGGGGGAGAGACCCAGTACTTC
TRBJ1-2	TRBV5-4	few	-	CASSLAGFGGYTF	TGTGCCAGCAGCTTGGCGGGGTTCGGCGGCTACACCTTC
TRBJ1-3	TRBV12-3/TRBV12-4	few	TRBD1	CASRLGTDSGNTIYF	TGTGCCAGCAGGCTAGGGACAGACTCTGGAAACACCATATATTTT
TRBJ2-1	TRBV20-1	many	TRBD2	CSARGHGAGAYNEQFF	TGCAGTGCTAGAGGACATGGGGCGGGAGCCTACAATGAGCAGTTCTTC
TRBJ2-3	TRBV7-9	few	TRBD1	CASSATGGGPDTQYF	TGTGCCAGCAGCGCGACAGGGGGCGGACCAGATACGCAGTATTTT
TRBJ1-5	TRBV19	many	TRBD1	CASSIDQGGLNQPQHF	TGTGCCAGTAGTATAGATCAGGGGGGCCTCAATCAGCCCCAGCATTTT
TRBJ2-1	TRBV27	many	-	CASSFSGIGNEQFF	TGTGCCAGCAGTTTTTCAGGGATCGGCAATGAGCAGTTCTTC
TRBJ2-7	TRBV27	many	-	CASSLLGGGAYEQYF	TGTGCCAGCAGTTTACTGGGTGGTGGGGCCTACGAGCAGTACTTC
TRBJ2-1	TRBV20-1	once	-	CSGRSGSSYNEQFF	TGCAGTGGCCGTAGCGGAAGCTCCTACAATGAGCAGTTCTTC
TRBJ2-3	TRBV20-1	many	-	CSASHSSTDTQYF	TGCAGTGCTAGTCACAGTAGCACAGATACGCAGTATTTT
TRBJ1-2	TRBV11-2	many	-	CASSLTGTAVLGYTF	TGTGCCAGCAGCTTGACCGGGACGGCCGTTTTGGGCTACACCTTC
TRBJ1-3	TRBV27	-	-	CASSLSKQTYSGNTIYF	TGTGCCAGCAGTTTATCGAAACAGACCTACTCTGGAAACACCATATATTTT
TRBJ2-7	TRBV11-2	few	TRBD2	CASSSTWGLAGLYEQYF	TGTGCCAGCAGCTCTACCTGGGGACTAGCGGGTCTCTACGAGCAGTACTTC
TRBJ1-4	TRBV27	many	-	CASSLSMAGVGGKLFF	TGTGCCAGCAGTTTATCGATGGCGGGGGTTGGGGGAAAACTGTTTTTT